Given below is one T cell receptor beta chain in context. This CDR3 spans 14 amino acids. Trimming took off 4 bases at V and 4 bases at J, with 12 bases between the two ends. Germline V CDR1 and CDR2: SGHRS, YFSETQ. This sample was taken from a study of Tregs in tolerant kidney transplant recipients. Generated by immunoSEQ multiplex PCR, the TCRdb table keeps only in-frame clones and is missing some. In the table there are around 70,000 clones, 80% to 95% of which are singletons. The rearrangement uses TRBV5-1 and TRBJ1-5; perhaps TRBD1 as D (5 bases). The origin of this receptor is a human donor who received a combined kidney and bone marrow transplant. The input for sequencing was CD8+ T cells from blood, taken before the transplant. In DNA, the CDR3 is TGCGCCAGCAGCGCAGGGATCGGGAATCAGCCCCAGCATTTT. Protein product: CASSAGIGNQPQHF.